This TCR beta chain was retrieved from a study of T cell changes during pregnancy in multiple sclerosis (dated by TCRdb to about 2019). Some background on the complete study: In women with multiple sclerosis, the researchers looked at how the T cell repertoire shifted as pregnancy progressed.

Sequences MGHRA (CDR1) and YSYEKL (CDR2) are obtained from the germline V gene. The V end gives up 3 bases and the J end 7 bases, leaving 11 bases in the junction not matched to a gene. The CDR3 contains 17 residues, cysteine and phenylalanine counted. Of the read, only the CDR3 DNA is kept; its 51 bases are in frame from base 1. The protocol used for the library was the immunoSEQ multiplex PCR assay. TCRdb retrieved this table from immuneACCESS and kept in-frame rearrangements only. Not all clones are present; in checked studies, unresolved V genes account for under half, and no reason is known for the remainder. The sample table shows 35,000 to 45,000 clones, and more than 85% are seen once. Clones ranked in the top ten supply 10% to 15% of the sample. Remarks on this clone: The antigen it binds to is not known. No much larger clone is present one base from it, and per-base qualities are unavailable.

The sequence joins TRBV4-1 to TRBJ2-1; 11 bases in the junction line up with TRBD1. The material sequenced was CD8+ T cells from peripheral blood mononuclear cells, taken in the first trimester of pregnancy. This receptor was taken from a female donor with multiple sclerosis, enrolled in a pregnancy study. CDR3 protein: CASSHLGGQGGQNEQFF. The nucleotide sequence reads as follows: TGCGCCAGCAGCCACCTTGGGGGACAGGGGGGTCAGAATGAGCAGTTCTTC.